Each of the 32 T cell receptor beta chains below was sequenced from the same sample in a study of blood T cell repertoires in COVID-19. Clones were sequenced by immunoSEQ multiplex PCR, and TCRdb holds only the in-frame ones, with some missing. The sample yields 310,000 or so clones, roughly 86% seen once. Material for sequencing was peripheral blood. The origin of the receptors is a man aged 70-80 years with acute or convalescent COVID-19.

The chain has TRBV3-1 (or the pseudogene TRBV3-2) and TRBJ2-7; TRBD2 agrees at 9 bases. Germline lookup yields CDR1 LGHDT and CDR2 YNNKEL (reference sequence). The CDR3 covers 14 residues. Losses at the gene ends were 2 bases for V and 3 bases for J; bases not matched to a gene: 2. The CDR3 protein is CASSQWTSDYEQYF. CDR3 nucleotides: TGTGCCAGCAGCCAATGGACTAGCGACTACGAGCAGTACTTC.

The chain is built from TRBV4-3 and TRBJ2-2, with 12 positions matching TRBD1. The V gene's germline CDR1 is LGHNA and CDR2 YSLEER. The CDR3 has 14 amino acids. Losses at the gene ends were 9 bases for V and 6 bases for J; bases not matched to a gene: 5. CDR3 in DNA: TGCGCCAGTGGGACAGGGGGCGCGCCCGGGGAGCTGTTTTTT. The encoded protein is CASGTGGAPGELFF.

This sequence joins TRBV5-1 and TRBJ2-2; TRBD2 aligns across 8 bases. This CDR3 is built from 17 residues. Germline assignment: CDR1 SGHRS and CDR2 YFSETQ. V trimming: 4 bases; J trimming: 1 base; junction bases outside the gene matches: 9. For the CDR3, the DNA is TGCGCCAGCAGCGCCTCAAGCGGGAGTGGGAACACCGGGGAGCTGTTTTTT. Protein product: CASSASSGSGNTGELFF. Based on the CDR3 plus reference TRBV5-1 and TRBJ2-2, the full variable domain is KAGVTQTPRYLIKTRGQQVTLSCSPISGHRSVSWYQQTPGQGLQFLFEYFSETQRNKGNFPGRFSGRQFSNSRSEMNVSTLELGDSALYLCASSASSGSGNTGELFFGEGSRLTVL.

The chain combines TRBV7-2 with TRBJ2-1; TRBD2 agrees at 9 bases. V gave up 4 bases and J gave up 6 bases; unmatched junction bases: 1. The CDR3 runs 13 residues. Germline V gives CDR1 SGHTA, CDR2 FQGNSA. In DNA, the CDR3 is TGTGCCAGCAGCTGGACTAGCGCCAATGAGCAGTTCTTC. Protein sequence: CASSWTSANEQFF.

The rearrangement uses TRBV5-1 and TRBJ1-2; D might be TRBD1 (6 bases). V was cut by 4 bases and J by 7 bases, with 14 bases left in between. Germline assignment: CDR1 SGHRS and CDR2 YFSETQ. The CDR3 is made up of 13 amino acids. The CDR3 loop is CASSQTGPGGYTF. DNA for the CDR3: TGCGCCAGCAGCCAGACAGGACCTGGTGGCTACACCTTC.

The chain is built from TRBV5-1 and TRBJ2-5, with TRBD1 as a possible D gene (6 bases). CDR3 length equals 13 residues. The germline V gene has CDR1 SGHRS and CDR2 YFSETQ. Deletions cut 5 bases from V and 5 bases from J, with 13 bases between. CDR3 loop: CASRDRFGETQYF. In DNA form, the CDR3 reads TGCGCCAGCAGAGACAGGTTCGGGGAGACCCAGTACTTC.

This sequence joins TRBV5-4 and TRBJ2-3; 8 positions match TRBD2. Germline CDR1 SGHNT, CDR2 YYREEE (reference sequence). CDR3 length: 16 residues. The trim removed 0 bases at V and 5 bases at J, leaving 8 bases unmatched. The CDR3 nucleotides are TGTGCCAGCAGCTTGGCCGGGGCGGGAGGCCGAGATACGCAGTATTTT. Protein sequence: CASSLAGAGGRDTQYF. Full variable domain (remainder filled in from reference TRBV5-4 and TRBJ2-3): ETGVTQSPTHLIKTRGQQVTLRCSSQSGHNTVSWYQQALGQGPQFIFQYYREEENGRGNFPPRFSGLQFPNYSSELNVNALELDDSALYLCASSLAGAGGRDTQYFGPGTRLTVL.

The V gene is TRBV5-6, the J gene TRBJ1-1; 9 nucleotides match TRBD1. V dropped 0 bases and J dropped 7; count of bases not matched to a gene: 10. This CDR3 is built from 16 residues. Per the germline V gene, CDR1 is SGHDT and CDR2 is YYEEEE. The CDR3, as DNA: TGTGCCAGCAGCTTGGCCCTCGGGACAGGGAAATATGAAGCTTTCTTT. It specifies CASSLALGTGKYEAFF.

V is TRBV28 and J is TRBJ2-1, with TRBD2 matching 9 bases. The germline gives CDR1 MDHEN, CDR2 SYDVKM. J lost 2 bases, V lost 6 bases, and 5 bases had no gene match. This CDR3 spans 15 amino acids. This chain's CDR3 is CASRVAGVAYNEQFF. The CDR3 nucleotides read TGTGCCAGCAGAGTAGCGGGAGTAGCCTACAATGAGCAGTTCTTC.

The chain recombines TRBV19 with TRBJ2-1; possible D gene TRBD2, 7 bases. The CDR3 loop spans 17 amino acids. V dropped 3 bases and J dropped 6 bases, with 21 bases sitting between them. In germline, CDR1 is LNHDA, CDR2 SQIVND (reference sequence). The CDR3 coding sequence is TGTGCCAGTAGTATTTATGGGGGGGCCCAGGCGGCCAATGAGCAGTTCTTC. Amino acids: CASSIYGGAQAANEQFF.

The chain employs TRBV7-6 and TRBJ2-1; TRBD2 aligns across 7 bases. CDR3 length equals 19 residues. The junction had 16 bases not matched to a gene; V was cut back by 5 bases and J by 0 bases. Germline loops: CDR1 SGHVS, CDR2 FNYEAQ. The CDR3 spells CASSDSSTGGPSSYNEQFF. The CDR3 nucleotides read TGTGCCAGCAGCGACTCGTCGACGGGGGGACCGAGCTCCTACAATGAGCAGTTCTTC. The full variable domain, its missing parts supplied by reference TRBV7-6 and TRBJ2-1, is GAGVSQSPRYKVTKRGQDVALRCDPISGHVSLYWYRQALGQGPEFLTYFNYEAQQDKSGLPNDRFSAERPEGSISTLTIQRTEQRDSAMYRCASSDSSTGGPSSYNEQFFGPGTRLTVL.

CDR3 nucleotide sequence: TGTGCCGCCCGGCCGGGGACAGGAGTATTATCCTCTGGAAACACCATATATTTT. This translates into CAARPGTGVLSSGNTIYF. The gene calls are TRBV10-3 and TRBJ1-3, with TRBD1 identical over 8 bases. The V gene's germline CDR1 is ENHRY and CDR2 SYGVKD. CDR3 length equals 18 residues. J lost 0 bases, V lost 11 bases, and 18 bases had no gene match.

CDR3: CASSIQGASRYEQYF. In nucleotides, the CDR3 is TGTGCCAGCAGCATACAGGGGGCGTCTCGTTACGAGCAGTACTTC. The chain combines TRBV6-5 with TRBJ2-7; TRBD1 matches 9 bases. Germline assignment: CDR1 MNHEY and CDR2 SVGAGI. This CDR3 contains 15 residues. The ends lost 6 bases at V and 4 bases at J; junction bases unmatched: 10.

In its sample, this clone was seen a few times. The rearrangement joins TRBV21-1 to TRBJ2-5; TRBD2 is the table's D call and was not checked against the DNA. TRBV21-1 is shown as a pseudogene. This CDR3 has 15 residues. The CDR3 here is CASSKPGLDGETQYF. The CDR3 DNA follows: TGTGCCAGCAGCAAACCAGGACTAGACGGGGAGACCCAGTACTTC.

The genes are TRBV6-5 and TRBJ2-1, with D perhaps TRBD2 (5 bases). The CDR3 length is 15 residues. V was clipped by 6 bases and J by 9 bases, with 21 bases between them. Germline CDR1 is MNHEY and CDR2 is SVGAGI. CDR3 sequence: CASRRDYNDRSEQFF. As DNA, the CDR3 is TGTGCCAGCAGACGTGACTACAATGATCGCAGTGAGCAGTTCTTC.

The J gene is TRBJ1-6, the V gene TRBV6-5; D is undetermined. V gave up 4 bases and J gave up 4 bases, with 14 bases separating them. This CDR3 spans 16 amino acids. The germline V gene has CDR1 MNHEY and CDR2 SVGAGI. CDR3 bases: TGTGCCAGCAGTTTCATTACCCGGTATTATAATTCACCCCTCCACTTT. Its translation: CASSFITRYYNSPLHF.

The chain has TRBV9 and TRBJ2-1, with D perhaps matching TRBD2 (5 bases). Deletions cut 6 bases from V and 1 base from J, with 14 bases between. CDR3 length equals 15 residues. Germline loops: CDR1 SGDLS, CDR2 YYNGEE. The CDR3 DNA sequence: TGTGCCAGCACCGTCAGCGGAGAGTCCTACAATGAGCAGTTCTTC. The encoded protein is CASTVSGESYNEQFF.

The chain couples TRBV6-5 to TRBJ1-1; 8 bases line up with TRBD1. V was clipped by 4 bases and J by 1 base; unmatched bases: 2. Per germline, CDR1 MNHEY and CDR2 SVGAGI. This CDR3 contains 14 residues. The CDR3 DNA follows: TGTGCCAGCAGTTCGGGGACAGGGAACACTGAAGCTTTCTTT. As protein: CASSSGTGNTEAFF.

The chain links TRBV28 to TRBJ2-7; 10 bases are shared with TRBD1. The ends lost 6 bases at V and 1 base at J; junction bases unmatched: 6. Germline loops: CDR1 MDHEN, CDR2 SYDVKM. CDR3 length: 15 residues. CDR3 nucleotides: TGTGCCAGCAGGGGACAGGGGAAGGGGTCCTACGAGCAGTACTTC. Protein sequence: CASRGQGKGSYEQYF.

The chain is built from TRBV5-1 and TRBJ2-7, with D perhaps TRBD2 (6 bases). Trimming took off 4 bases at V and 2 bases at J, with 25 bases between the two ends. The CDR3 runs to 18 residues. CDR1 and CDR2 from the germline V gene are SGHRS and YFSETQ. In DNA form, the CDR3 reads TGCGCCAGCAGCCTCAGTTATAGCGGACCCACCTTAACCTACGAGCAGTACTTC. As protein: CASSLSYSGPTLTYEQYF.

This clone showed up just once. The chain has TRBV4-3 and TRBJ1-6, with D maybe TRBD1 (5 bases). The CDR3 sequence is 16 residues long. V dropped 0 bases and J dropped 4 bases, with 10 bases sitting between them. Germline assignment: CDR1 LGHNA and CDR2 YSLEER. In DNA form, the CDR3 reads TGCGCCAGCAGCCAAGATTCAGGACATTATAATTCACCCCTCCACTTT. Protein sequence: CASSQDSGHYNSPLHF.

This chain links TRBV6-5 with TRBJ2-7; 8 bases match TRBD2. Germline CDR1 reads MNHEY; CDR2 reads SVGAGI. Trimming took 10 bases from V and 6 from J; bases not matched to a gene: 11. This CDR3 region has 13 residues. The CDR3 DNA reads as TGTGCCATCCGGGAGGGTAATTATGGCGAGCAGTACTTC. Translated: CAIREGNYGEQYF.

V usage is TRBV29-1 and J usage is TRBJ2-5; 12 bases are shared with TRBD2. Germline assignment: CDR1 SQVTM and CDR2 ANQGSEA. J was trimmed by 5 bases and V by 6 bases; bases with no gene match: 7. This CDR3 is built from 14 residues. The chain's CDR3 is CSVATSGGWETQYF. In nucleotides, the CDR3 is TGCAGCGTCGCTACTAGCGGGGGGTGGGAGACCCAGTACTTC. Drawing the rest from reference TRBV29-1 and TRBJ2-5, the complete variable domain is SAVISQKPSRDICQRGTSLTIQCQVDSQVTMMFWYRQQPGQSLTLIATANQGSEATYESGFVIDKFPISRPNLTFSTLTVSNMSPEDSSIYLCSVATSGGWETQYFGPGTRLLVL.

The chain couples TRBV5-4 to TRBJ2-7, with D possibly being TRBD2 (6 bases). The CDR3 is 15 residues long. CDR1 and CDR2 (germline): SGHNT, YYREEE (reference sequence). With 0 bases removed from V and 0 bases from J, the gap between germline ends came to 10 bases. The CDR3 DNA follows: TGTGCCAGCAGCTTGGGCGGGACCACCTCCTACGAGCAGTACTTC. Translation: CASSLGGTTSYEQYF. Drawing the rest from reference TRBV5-4 and TRBJ2-7, the complete variable domain is ETGVTQSPTHLIKTRGQQVTLRCSSQSGHNTVSWYQQALGQGPQFIFQYYREEENGRGNFPPRFSGLQFPNYSSELNVNALELDDSALYLCASSLGGTTSYEQYFGPGTRLTVT.

The CDR3 DNA is TGTGCCAGCAGTGAAGTTGACTTCTCTGGAAACACCATATATTTT. This translates into CASSEVDFSGNTIYF. This chain connects TRBV6-1 to TRBJ1-3; no definite D call. The CDR3 extends over 15 amino acids. The germline V gene encodes CDR1 MNHNS and CDR2 SASEGT. V was shortened by 1 base and J by 0 bases, with 7 bases between the two germline ends.

The V and J genes are TRBV4-1 and TRBJ2-2; 7 bases align to TRBD2. V gave up 2 bases and J gave up 5 bases; unmatched junction bases: 5. The CDR3 has 15 amino acids. From germline, CDR1 is MGHRA and CDR2 YSYEKL. DNA for the CDR3: TGCGCCAGCAGCCAAAGGTGGCGGGAGACCGGGGAGCTGTTTTTT. Its protein is CASSQRWRETGELFF.

CDR3 sequence reads: CAISEPGRYGYTF. The CDR3 DNA follows: TGTGCCATCAGTGAGCCAGGGAGGTATGGCTACACCTTC. J is TRBJ1-2 and V is TRBV10-3; D may be TRBD1 (5 bases). The CDR3 runs 13 residues. Germline V gene lookup returns CDR1 ENHRY and CDR2 SYGVKD. Trimming took 2 bases from V and 5 from J, leaving 9 bases between them.

This clone was picked up one time. The gene calls are TRBV20-1 and TRBJ2-2; 7 positions agree with TRBD2. The CDR3 is 17 amino acids. In germline, CDR1 is DFQATT, CDR2 SNEGSKA (reference sequence). Losses at the gene ends were 3 bases for V and 5 bases for J; bases not matched to a gene: 15. The DNA of the CDR3 is TGCAGTGCTAGTAGCGGAGGACTAGGGGCCCTTACCGGGGAGCTGTTTTTT. It translates to CSASSGGLGALTGELFF.

The genes are TRBV5-1 and TRBJ1-5; D possibly corresponds to TRBD1 (5 bases). V was clipped by 0 bases and J by 1 base, with 5 bases between them. Germline V gene sequence: CDR1 SGHRS, CDR2 YFSETQ. This CDR3 comprises 14 residues. CDR3 sequence (DNA): TGCGCCAGCAGCTTGGGACAGAGCAATCAGCCCCAGCATTTT. Encoded protein: CASSLGQSNQPQHF.

J is TRBJ1-2 and V is TRBV28, with D unresolved. The V end was cut by 4 bases, the J end by 6 bases, with 15 bases between. CDR3 length equals 14 residues. The germline CDR1 and CDR2 sequences are MDHEN and SYDVKM. The CDR3 DNA reads as TGTGCCAGCAGTTCCGCCCCAGAGGAGGATGGCTACACCTTC. Translation: CASSSAPEEDGYTF.

The chain joins TRBV12-3 or TRBV12-4 to TRBJ1-4; 7 nucleotides match TRBD1. Trimming at V came to 4 bases and at J to 8 bases, leaving 4 bases not matched to a gene. The CDR3 loop spans 13 amino acids. DNA for the CDR3: TGTGCCAGCAGTTATACAGGGGAGGAAAAACTGTTTTTT. It codes for CASSYTGEEKLFF.

V gene TRBV6-5 combines with J gene TRBJ2-3; 11 bases are shared with TRBD2. Trimming at V came to 6 bases and at J to 2 bases, leaving 4 bases not matched to a gene. The CDR3 is 15 residues long. CDR1 is MNHEY and CDR2 is SVGAGI in the germline V gene. CDR3 coding DNA: TGTGCCAGCAGCGGGACTAGCGGACTCACAGATACGCAGTATTTT. Amino acids: CASSGTSGLTDTQYF.